The rows below give T cell receptor beta chains drawn from one sample of a study of blood T cell repertoires in COVID-19. Produced via immunoSEQ multiplex PCR; TCRdb's table is partial and in-frame only. The repertoire holds a few hundred thousand clones, with 80% to 90% as singletons. Sequenced: PBMCs or T cells enriched from blood (not recorded which). The source of these receptors is a woman aged 18-30 years who had recovered from COVID-19. Each CDR3 is given with its conserved first and last residue. The D gene is left open where the match is weak. Clone size, where shown, is once, few, many, or a class for clones that have expanded.

NA	TRBV16	TRBJ1-2	NA	TGTGCCAGCAGCCAAGAGACCGGGTCTACACCTTATGGCTACACCTTC	CASSQETGSTPYGYTF
NA	TRBV19	TRBJ2-7	NA	TGTGCCAGTAGTATTTTGGCAGGGCCATACGAGCAGTACTTC	CASSILAGPYEQYF
NA	TRBV9	TRBJ1-6	NA	TGTGCCAGCACCGTAGGTGACGGGTTGGGTTCACCCCTCCACTTT	CASTVGDGLGSPLHF
few	TRBV4-2	TRBJ1-1	NA	TGTGCCAGCAGCCCAGAGGTACCTCAAGCCCTTCTGAACACTGAAGCTTTCTTT	CASSPEVPQALLNTEAFF
NA	TRBV6-5	TRBJ2-6	NA	TGTGCCAGCAGTACACTAGGTTCTGGGGCCAACGTCCTGACTTTC	CASSTLGSGANVLTF
NA	TRBV6-4	TRBJ1-1	TRBD1	TGTGCCAGCAGGCGACAGGGAATGAACACTGAAGCTTTCTTT	CASRRQGMNTEAFF
NA	TRBV7-9	TRBJ1-1	NA	TGTGCCAGCGTTCAGGGGTCGTCCACTGAAGCTTTCTTT	CASVQGSSTEAFF
NA	TRBV28	TRBJ1-2	TRBD1	TGTGCCAGCAGTTTAACTTTTTTGAGGGGGCCATATGGCTACACCTTC	CASSLTFLRGPYGYTF
NA	TRBV27	TRBJ2-1	NA	TGTGCCAGCACAGGGCCGGGTAACAATGAGCAGTTCTTC	CASTGPGNNEQFF
NA	TRBV27	TRBJ2-7	TRBD1	TGTGCCAGCAGTTTCTCCTTCCCAGGGGGCTACGAGCAGTACTTC	CASSFSFPGGYEQYF
NA	TRBV7-9	TRBJ1-2	TRBD1	TGTGCCAGCAGCTCGTCGACAGGGACCTATGGGAGCTACACCTTC	CASSSSTGTYGSYTF
NA	TRBV10-2	TRBJ2-6	TRBD1	TGCGCCACCAGGACAGGGGGACACAGGACTGGGGCCAACGTCCTGACTTTC	CATRTGGHRTGANVLTF
once	TRBV5-1	TRBJ1-4	NA	TGCGCCAGCAGCTTGGGAACAGGGACTAATGAAAAACTGTTTTTT	CASSLGTGTNEKLFF
NA	TRBV7-9	TRBJ2-5	NA	TGTGCCAGCAGCTTATTGAGGGACCAAGAGACCCAGTACTTC	CASSLLRDQETQYF
NA	TRBV28	TRBJ1-1	NA	TGTGCCAGCAGTTTTGAGTGGGCCAGGGGTGGCACTGAAGCTTTCTTT	CASSFEWARGGTEAFF
NA	TRBV30	TRBJ1-5	NA	TGTGCCTGGAGTGCCTCAGGGGCGCCCCAGCATTTT	CAWSASGAPQHF
NA	TRBV29-1	TRBJ1-1	NA	TGCAGCGTTGAGCACCAGGACACTGAAGCTTTCTTT	CSVEHQDTEAFF
NA	TRBV28	TRBJ2-7	TRBD1	TGTGCCAGCAGGTGGACAGGGATAGTGGGGGAGCAGTACTTC	CASRWTGIVGEQYF
NA	TRBV5-6	TRBJ1-2	NA	TGTGCCAGCACGGGACCAGGACAGCTTAACTATGGCTACACCTTC	CASTGPGQLNYGYTF
few	TRBV10-3	TRBJ1-1	NA	TGTGCCATCAGTCTGGGGGGGGATGAAGCTTTCTTT	CAISLGGDEAFF
few	TRBV19	TRBJ2-2	TRBD2	TGTGCCAGTAGTGCGGGGCTAGCGGGGGCCTCGGGCACCGGGGAGCTGTTTTTT	CASSAGLAGASGTGELFF
NA	TRBV19	TRBJ1-2	NA	TGTGCCAGTAGGACTCTGGAGGGAGTCTATGGCTACACCTTC	CASRTLEGVYGYTF
NA	TRBV19	TRBJ1-2	TRBD1	TGTGCCAGTAGCCGAAAACAGGGGAGTAAGGGCTACACCTTC	CASSRKQGSKGYTF
NA	TRBV2	TRBJ2-7	NA	TGTGCCAGCAGTGAAGCCCCCTCTGAAGCGAGCGAGCAGTACTTC	CASSEAPSEASEQYF
NA	TRBV6-5	TRBJ2-7	TRBD2	TGTGCCAGCAGTTACCTAGCGGGGGGGACCTACGAGCAGTACTTC	CASSYLAGGTYEQYF
many	TRBV18	TRBJ2-3	TRBD1	TGTGCCAGCTCACCCCTACCAGGACAGGGGACAGATACGCAGTATTTT	CASSPLPGQGTDTQYF
NA	TRBV29-1	TRBJ1-2	NA	TGCAGCGCTCTTGTCCTAGCTAACTATGGCTACACCTTC	CSALVLANYGYTF
NA	TRBV10-2	TRBJ2-7	TRBD2	TGCGCCAGCAGTGGAGCGGGGAGATCCTACGAGCAGTACTTC	CASSGAGRSYEQYF
NA	TRBV6-5	TRBJ2-1	NA	TGTGCCAGCAGTTTCGGACTACCAAAGCTCAGTGAGCAGTTCTTC	CASSFGLPKLSEQFF
NA	TRBV7-8	TRBJ2-1	TRBD2	TGTGCCAGCAGCGGCGATGCTAGCGGGAGTGCCCTCTACAATGAGCAGTTCTTC	CASSGDASGSALYNEQFF
NA	TRBV3-1/TRBV3-2	TRBJ2-7	NA	TGTGCCAGCAGCCAAGATAAAGGTAGTGCGCCCCCGGCGGACGAGCAGTACTTC	CASSQDKGSAPPADEQYF
NA	TRBV29-1	TRBJ2-1	NA	TGCAGCGTTGCACAGGGTTTGTCCCAGTTCTTC	CSVAQGLSQFF
NA	TRBV18	TRBJ2-2	TRBD1	TGTGCCAGCTCACCCCGACAGGGGGGCACCGGGGAGCTGTTTTTT	CASSPRQGGTGELFF
few	TRBV28	TRBJ1-2	TRBD1	TGTGCCAGCAGCCCTCCCGGGACAGGATATGGCTATGGCTACACCTTC	CASSPPGTGYGYGYTF
NA	TRBV18	TRBJ1-6	TRBD1	TGTGCCAGCTCAAACTTGGGACAGGGGGATTCACCCCTCCACTTT	CASSNLGQGDSPLHF
NA	TRBV20-1	TRBJ2-4	NA	TGCAGTGCTAGACATTTTGACATTCAGTACTTC	CSARHFDIQYF
NA	TRBV7-7	TRBJ2-3	TRBD2	TGTGCTAGCAGCTTAGGAAGCGGGGGGCCTGCAGATACGCAGTATTTT	CASSLGSGGPADTQYF
once	TRBV3-1/TRBV3-2	TRBJ2-3	TRBD2	TGTGCCAGCAGCCATACTAGCGGGGGGGCCCTCTCAGATACGCAGTATTTT	CASSHTSGGALSDTQYF
NA	TRBV12-2	TRBJ1-5	NA	TGTGCAAGTCGGGTTTACGGGACAGTTAGCAATCAGCCCCAGCATTTT	CASRVYGTVSNQPQHF